The T cell receptor beta chain described here comes from a study of technical replicates of blood from several donors. Assay used: immunoSEQ multiplex PCR; TCRdb lists only in-frame clones, some missing. The table has 79,000 or so clones, around 90% seen once. V shed 8 bases and J 5 bases; nucleotides not matched to a gene: 11. CDR1 is SNHLY, CDR2 FYNNEI, per germline. The CDR3 is 14 amino acids. The sequence was collected from a human donor in good health. The sample comprised T cells isolated from PBMCs. This chain connects TRBV2 to TRBJ2-5, with TRBD1 matching over 7 bases. CDR3 DNA sequence: TGTGCCAGCTCCCCTCTGGACAGGTGGGAGACCCAGTACTTC. Encoded protein: CASSPLDRWETQYF.